These 20 T cell receptor beta chains originate from one sample sequenced in a study of PD-1 blockade in classical Hodgkin lymphoma. TCRdb keeps only in-frame clones here, not all; method: immunoSEQ multiplex PCR. This repertoire shows more than 12,000 clones, around 90% found once; its top ten account for approximately 18%. Time point: cycle 4 day 1 (C4D1), after less than seven weeks of nivolumab. All trial patients relapsed after autologous stem cell transplantation. Magnetic negative selection of thawed PBMCs yielded the CD8+ T cells. The source material was CD8+ T cells from blood, sampled before the fourth cycle of nivolumab. The receptors shown here come from a human donor with classical Hodgkin lymphoma.

This sequence joins TRBV6-5 and TRBJ2-7, with D possibly matching TRBD2 (5 bases). Per germline, CDR1 MNHEY and CDR2 SVGAGI. This CDR3 is built from 12 residues. The V end was cut by 3 bases, the J end by 6 bases, with 9 bases between. The CDR3 here is CASSYMGAEQYF. CDR3 nucleotide sequence: TGTGCCAGCAGTTATATGGGAGCCGAGCAGTACTTC.

DNA of the CDR3: TGTGCCAGTAGTTGGACACCCCCGAACACTGAAGCTTTCTTT. It specifies CASSWTPPNTEAFF. This sequence joins TRBV19 and TRBJ1-1, with D tentatively TRBD1 (5 bases). The CDR3 covers 14 residues. Germline V gene sequence: CDR1 LNHDA, CDR2 SQIVND (reference sequence). Trimming stripped 5 bases from V and 1 base from J, with 11 bases between. Supplemented by reference TRBV19 and TRBJ1-1, the full variable domain reads DGGITQSPKYLFRKEGQNVTLSCEQNLNHDAMYWYRQDPGQGLRLIYYSQIVNDFQKGDIAEGYSVSREKKESFPLTVTSAQKNPTAFYLCASSWTPPNTEAFFGQGTRLTVV.

This clone was recorded once. This chain connects TRBV6-4 to TRBJ2-7; maybe TRBD2 (5 bases). Trimming shortened V by 9 bases and J by 3 bases, and 15 bases separated the two germline ends. Per germline, CDR1 MRHNA and CDR2 SNTAGT. This CDR3 spans 13 amino acids. Here the CDR3 DNA reads TGTGCCAGTACTAGTGGTGTGAACTACGAGCAGTACTTC. This gives the protein CASTSGVNYEQYF.

This clone occurred a few times. The chain is built from TRBV7-9 and TRBJ1-6; no reliable D call. The CDR3 is 13 amino acids. Germline values: CDR1 SEHNR, CDR2 FQNEAQ (reference sequence). V lost 1 base and J 8 bases, leaving 6 bases between the germline ends. In nucleotides, the CDR3 is TGTGCCAGCAGCTTAGATGCATATTCACCCCTCCACTTT. Translation gives CASSLDAYSPLHF.

The chain combines TRBV18 with TRBJ2-7; D unresolved. CDR1 is KGHSH, CDR2 LQKENI, per germline. Trimming took 0 bases from V and 4 from J, leaving 19 bases between them. The CDR3 sequence is 17 residues long. The CDR3 sequence is CASSPPTHAPSSYEQYF. CDR3 DNA sequence: TGTGCCAGCTCACCACCCACCCACGCGCCATCATCTTACGAGCAGTACTTC.

The rearrangement links TRBV4-1 to TRBJ1-2; D possibly corresponds to TRBD1 (5 bases). CDR1 is MGHRA and CDR2 is YSYEKL in the germline V gene. Trimming left V 4 bases short and J 5 bases short, with 17 bases between. This CDR3 has 15 amino acids. CDR3: CASSLQTEYEYGYTF. CDR3 nucleotides: TGCGCCAGCAGCCTACAGACAGAGTATGAGTATGGCTACACCTTC.

The chain is built from TRBV2 and TRBJ2-7; 8 bases fit TRBD2. The ends lost 7 bases at V and 4 bases at J; junction bases unmatched: 12. Germline CDR1 SNHLY, CDR2 FYNNEI. There are 15 residues in the CDR3. CDR3 bases: TGTGCCAGCACCCAAGGGGCGGGGGGCCGATACGAGCAGTACTTC. Translated: CASTQGAGGRYEQYF.

CDR3 DNA sequence: TGTGCAAGTCGCTATAATAGGGGACTAGCGGGTTACGAGCAGTACTTC. Its translation is CASRYNRGLAGYEQYF. The chain uses TRBV12-2 and TRBJ2-7; the table assigns TRBD2, which was not confirmed against the DNA. TRBV12-2 represents a pseudogene. CDR3 length equals 16 residues.

CDR3 bases: TGTGCCAGCAGCTTAGCGCAGGGAAACAATCAGCCCCAGCATTTT. It translates to CASSLAQGNNQPQHF. The J gene is TRBJ1-5, the V gene TRBV7-9; the D gene is possibly TRBD1 (5 bases). The CDR3 spans 15 residues. Looked up from germline, CDR1 is SEHNR and CDR2 is FQNEAQ (reference sequence). Trimming took 0 bases from V and 3 from J, leaving 9 bases between them.

The V and J genes are TRBV6-1 and TRBJ1-6, with 8 bases fitting TRBD1. This CDR3 is 14 amino acids long. Germline V gene sequence: CDR1 MNHNS, CDR2 SASEGT. After removal of 4 bases from V and 6 bases from J, the junction contained 2 bases not matched to a gene. CDR3 in DNA: TGTGCCAGCAGTGCAGGACAGGGTAATTCACCCCTCCACTTT. The encoded protein is CASSAGQGNSPLHF.

This clone was picked up a small number of times. The chain carries TRBV7-9 and TRBJ1-2; 8 bases fit TRBD1. The CDR3 covers 18 residues. The ends lost 5 bases at V and 3 bases at J; junction bases unmatched: 17. Germline CDR1 SEHNR, CDR2 FQNEAQ (reference sequence). The CDR3 nucleotides read TGTGCCAGCAGCACCTCAGGGGGCGGTCGGCTCTATGACTATGGCTACACCTTC. It translates to CASSTSGGGRLYDYGYTF.

V gene TRBV29-1 combines with J gene TRBJ2-2; D is unresolved. The CDR3 extends over 14 amino acids. CDR1 and CDR2 from the germline V gene are SQVTM and ANQGSEA. The V end was cut by 0 bases, the J end by 1 base, with 6 bases between. This CDR3 reads CSVEDQQNTGELFF. As DNA, the CDR3 is TGCAGCGTTGAAGATCAGCAGAACACCGGGGAGCTGTTTTTT.

The chain is built from TRBV7-6 and TRBJ1-4, with D possibly matching TRBD1 (5 bases). Germline values: CDR1 SGHVS, CDR2 FNYEAQ. Trimming cost V 1 base and J 0 bases, with 9 bases left between them. CDR3 length equals 16 residues. This CDR3 reads CASSLDLGATNEKLFF. The CDR3 DNA follows: TGTGCCAGCAGCTTAGATTTGGGGGCAACTAATGAAAAACTGTTTTTT.

This chain uses TRBV6-5 with TRBJ2-3; possible D gene TRBD1, 6 bases. The length of the CDR3 is 16 residues. Germline V lookup: CDR1 MNHEY, CDR2 SVGAGI. Trimming pared 4 bases from V and 3 bases from J, leaving 17 bases between. DNA for the CDR3: TGTGCCAGCAGTTCTGAGGGGGTGGGGGTTACAGATACGCAGTATTTT. Translated, it gives CASSSEGVGVTDTQYF.

The chain couples TRBV28 to TRBJ2-2, with TRBD1 identical over 8 bases. The germline CDR1 and CDR2 sequences are MDHEN and SYDVKM. V was clipped by 6 bases and J by 4 bases; unmatched bases: 13. The CDR3 is 17 residues long. The CDR3 DNA sequence: TGTGCCAGCAGCAGACAGGGGTTTTCTCTAGTCACCGGGGAGCTGTTTTTT. It encodes CASSRQGFSLVTGELFF.

The count of this clone is one. This sequence joins TRBV28 and TRBJ2-5; the D call may be TRBD1 or TRBD2 (5 bases each). Germline V gene data show CDR1 as MDHEN and CDR2 as SYDVKM. V lost 9 bases and J lost 5, with 13 bases in between. The length of the CDR3 is 12 residues. The chain's CDR3 is CASKGSSETQYF. CDR3 DNA: TGTGCCAGTAAGGGGAGTTCTGAGACCCAGTACTTC.

This clone has a handful of counts. This chain links TRBV5-1 with TRBJ2-1; weak D call: TRBD2 (6 bases). CDR1 and CDR2 (germline): SGHRS, YFSETQ. The CDR3 is made up of 14 amino acids. V lost 5 bases and J 4 bases, leaving 13 bases between the germline ends. CDR3 in amino acids: CASRARDFYNEQFF. The CDR3 DNA is TGCGCCAGCAGGGCCCGGGACTTTTACAATGAGCAGTTCTTC.

The CDR3 reads CASSVDPGESYEQYF. For the CDR3, the DNA is TGTGCCAGCAGCGTAGATCCGGGAGAGTCCTACGAGCAGTACTTC. The J gene is TRBJ2-7, the V gene TRBV9; TRBD2 is a possible D gene (6 bases). The CDR3 sequence is 15 residues long. V shed 0 bases and J shed 1 base, with 11 bases lying between them. Germline V gene data show CDR1 as SGDLS and CDR2 as YYNGEE.

The chain has TRBV27 and TRBJ2-7, with 9 bases lining up with TRBD2. The CDR3 covers 15 residues. The germline CDR1 and CDR2 sequences are MNHEY and SMNVEV (reference sequence). V was pared by 2 bases and J by 0 bases, with 2 bases of the junction left unmatched. The CDR3 DNA follows: TGTGCCAGCAGTTTACTAGCGGGAAACTCCTACGAGCAGTACTTC. It encodes CASSLLAGNSYEQYF.

The chain joins TRBV11-3 to TRBJ2-1; D possibly corresponds to TRBD1 (6 bases). The germline CDR1 and CDR2 sequences are SGHNT and YENEEA. There are 16 residues in the CDR3. The ends were cut back, 4 bases at V and 2 bases at J, with 15 bases in the middle. The DNA of the CDR3 is TGTGCCAGCAGCTCGGTCCGGGACACGACCTACAATGAGCAGTTCTTC. It yields the protein CASSSVRDTTYNEQFF.